These T cell receptor beta chains were read from a single sample in a study of human T cells and chemical hapten exposure. TCRdb used MiXCR to reprocess the RACE reads, holding one entry per CDR3 protein. Seen here are fewer than 50,000 distinct CDR3 sequences, less than 8.5% observed once, and the top ten hold about 1.2%. The sequencing used whole blood, collected in connection with sensitization to the hapten diphenylcyclopropenone (DPC). These receptors came from a woman aged 50 to 65 with alopecia areata. Some clones in this sample may be carry-over from other donors' samples. The CDR3 runs from the conserved cysteine through the conserved F or W. The D gene is left open where the match is weak. Clone sizes are given selectively: once, few, many, or a class where the clone is expanded.

TRBJ1-5	.	many	TRBV27	TGTGCCAGCAGCCCACGCCCTAGCAATCAGCCCCAGCATTTT	CASSPRPSNQPQHF
TRBJ2-7	TRBD1	many	TRBV27	TGTGCCAGCAGTTTAAAAGGGGGCGGTTTCTACGAGCAGTACTTC	CASSLKGGGFYEQYF
TRBJ2-3	TRBD2	.	TRBV7-9	TGTGCCAGCAGCTTAACTAGCGCCCGCACAGATACGCAGTATTTT	CASSLTSARTDTQYF
TRBJ2-1	TRBD2	few	TRBV5-1	TGCGCCAGCAGCCCGGTCCCGGGACTAGCGGGAGGGCCGCGGTACAATGAGCAGTTCTTC	CASSPVPGLAGGPRYNEQFF
TRBJ2-2	TRBD2	many	TRBV3-1	TGTGCCAGCAGGACTAAATCGACTTTACTAGCGGGAGGCCCCGGGGAGCTGTTTTTT	CASRTKSTLLAGGPGELFF
TRBJ2-1	TRBD2	many	TRBV11-2	TGTGCCAGCAGCTTATCATCCGGGACTAGCGGGAAGCAGTTCTTC	CASSLSSGTSGKQFF
TRBJ1-6	.	many	TRBV29-1	TGCAGCGTTGGGACAGATAATTCACCCCTCCACTTT	CSVGTDNSPLHF
TRBJ1-5	.	few	TRBV18	TGTGCCAGCTCACCCTTTGACGCTGGTAATCAGCCCCAGCATTTT	CASSPFDAGNQPQHF
TRBJ2-1	.	.	TRBV2	TGTGCCAGCGACAAAGAACTAGCCGCCTACAATGAGCAGTTCTTC	CASDKELAAYNEQFF
TRBJ2-2	TRBD2	few	TRBV7-2	TGTGCCAGCAGCTTATTAGCGGGAGGGGGCGAGGAGCTGTTTTTT	CASSLLAGGGEELFF
TRBJ2-7	.	.	TRBV27	TGTGCCAGCGACGACGGCCACGAGCAGTACTTC	CASDDGHEQYF
TRBJ2-7	.	many	TRBV7-9	TGTGCCAGCAGCTTAGGTGCTTACGAGCAGTACTTC	CASSLGAYEQYF
TRBJ2-7	.	.	TRBV6-2/TRBV6-3	TGTGCCAGCACTCGACCCAAGGGACGCTTAAGCGACGAGCAGTACTTC	CASTRPKGRLSDEQYF
TRBJ1-2	.	many	TRBV11-2	TGTGCCAGCAGCTTAGTCCCGGATTATGGCTACACCTTC	CASSLVPDYGYTF
TRBJ2-5	.	.	TRBV19	TGTGCCAGTAGTATAGAAGAGACCCAGTACTTC	CASSIEETQYF
TRBJ2-3	TRBD2	many	TRBV29-1	TGCAGCGTCTACCCCGGACTAGCGGGAGGGACAGATACGCAGTATTTT	CSVYPGLAGGTDTQYF
TRBJ1-1	.	many	TRBV11-3	TGTGCCAGCAGCGCCCCTGGGCAGTGGCTTGGCGCTGAAGCTTTCTTT	CASSAPGQWLGAEAFF
TRBJ2-7	.	many	TRBV18	TGTGCCAGCTCACCACAGGGGTCCTACGAGCAGTACTTC	CASSPQGSYEQYF
TRBJ2-3	.	many	TRBV6-1	TGTGCCAGCAGTAGAGACGGCACAGATACGCAGTATTTT	CASSRDGTDTQYF
TRBJ2-4	.	few	TRBV29-1	TGCAGCGTTGTGGGAGGGGGCGGCAAAAACATTCAGTACTTC	CSVVGGGGKNIQYF
TRBJ2-1	.	many	TRBV6-6	TGTGCCGGCCAACCCGGGGACCCTCTCGGGGTGCAGTTCTTC	CAGQPGDPLGVQFF
TRBJ2-6	.	.	TRBV20-1	TGCAGTGCTAGAGTATCCGGGGCCAACGTCCTGACTTTC	CSARVSGANVLTF